This TCR beta chain was sequenced in a study of blood T cell repertoires in COVID-19. Study background: The origin of the acute and convalescent COVID-19 samples was the United States, Italy and Spain. Sources were T cells, B-cell-depleted T cells, or PBMCs; the material itself was cDNA or gDNA.

The CDR3 length is 15 residues. Trimming took off 0 bases at V and 11 bases at J, with 15 bases between the two ends. Per the germline V gene, CDR1 is SGHRS and CDR2 is YFSETQ. Per the original methods: Nucleated cell counts were estimated from reference gene primer amplification. The data were produced by immunoSEQ multiplex PCR, yet TCRdb's version contains in-frame clones alone and is incomplete. V and J calls and clone size come straight from that table; D and trimming were deduced from the DNA. The top ten hold approximately 1.4% of the sample, which has about 180,000 clones, around 83% seen once.

The chain links TRBV5-1 to TRBJ1-6, with D maybe TRBD1 (6 bases). The TCR originated in a human donor in a cohort sampled during active COVID-19. Sequencing was carried out using peripheral blood. The CDR3 protein is CASSLEQGPLTPLHF. The CDR3 DNA reads TGCGCCAGCAGCTTGGAACAGGGTCCCCTAACACCCCTCCACTTT. Using reference TRBV5-1 and TRBJ1-6 for the parts outside the CDR3, the full variable domain is KAGVTQTPRYLIKTRGQQVTLSCSPISGHRSVSWYQQTPGQGLQFLFEYFSETQRNKGNFPGRFSGRQFSNSRSEMNVSTLELGDSALYLCASSLEQGPLTPLHFGNGTRLTVT.